The 13 T cell receptor beta chains below come from one sample, sequenced in a study of cytomegalovirus exposure and HLA in healthy donors. The PCR contained 60 Vbeta and 13 Jbeta primers. Assay used: immunoSEQ multiplex PCR; TCRdb lists only in-frame clones, some missing. This table holds under 300,000 clones, approximately 84% found once. Sequenced input: PBMCs. The receptors here all came from a woman in her 40s in good health and CMV-seropositive.

The rearrangement joins TRBV27 to TRBJ2-3, with 9 bases lining up with TRBD2. V lost 7 bases and J lost 3; bases outside the gene matches: 2. Germline CDR1 MNHEY, CDR2 SMNVEV (reference sequence). The CDR3 runs 13 residues. CDR3 sequence: CASTLAGTDTQYF. For the CDR3, the DNA is TGTGCCAGCACGCTAGCGGGAACAGATACGCAGTATTTT.

The V gene is TRBV30, the J gene TRBJ2-7; 10 bases align to TRBD2. The J call may be in error: the DNA end matches TRBJ2-5 better. This CDR3 is 16 amino acids long. Looked up from germline, CDR1 is GTSNPN and CDR2 is SVGIG (reference sequence). CDR3 sequence (DNA): TGTGCCTGGATGGTTTGGCTAGCGGGAGCCGGAGAGACCCAGTACTTC. Translated, it gives CAWMVWLAGAGETQYF.

This clone was detected once. The chain combines TRBV5-1 with TRBJ1-6; tentative D call: TRBD1 (6 bases). The germline V gene has CDR1 SGHRS and CDR2 YFSETQ. The V end lost 0 bases, the J end lost 3 bases, and 10 bases lay between the germline ends. This CDR3 is 16 amino acids long. This CDR3 reads CASSLADRLYNSPLHF. The CDR3 DNA reads as TGCGCCAGCAGCTTGGCCGACAGGCTCTATAATTCACCCCTCCACTTT.

Comments on this clone: A junction end diverges from the germline sequence, so it may reflect a read error. The gene calls are TRBV28 and TRBJ2-5; 7 bases line up with TRBD2. TRBJ2-7 matches the DNA end more closely, so the J call is doubtful. CDR3 length: 14 residues. The germline V gene encodes CDR1 MDHEN and CDR2 SYDVKM. The CDR3 loop is CASSIGGSSNEQYF. CDR3 sequence (DNA): TGTGCCAGCAGCATTGGCGGGAGCTCCAACGAGCAGTACTTC.

The V and J genes are TRBV6-5 and TRBJ1-5, with D uncertain. Germline V gives CDR1 MNHEY, CDR2 SVGAGI. Deletions cut 4 bases from V and 5 bases from J, with 15 bases between. The CDR3 extends over 15 amino acids. The CDR3 coding sequence is TGTGCCAGCAGTTCTAGCCCGTATAGGCATCAGCCCCAGCATTTT. Its translation is CASSSSPYRHQPQHF.

V usage is TRBV5-1 and J usage is TRBJ1-3; D is possibly TRBD1 (6 bases). This CDR3 is built from 17 residues. Germline V CDR1 and CDR2: SGHRS, YFSETQ. The germline V and J ends were trimmed by 2 bases and 2 bases, with 17 bases remaining between them. As DNA, the CDR3 is TGCGCCAGCAGCTTACAGGGCGCAGAGTTTCCTGGAAACACCATATATTTT. Its protein product is CASSLQGAEFPGNTIYF. Drawing the rest from reference TRBV5-1 and TRBJ1-3, the complete variable domain is KAGVTQTPRYLIKTRGQQVTLSCSPISGHRSVSWYQQTPGQGLQFLFEYFSETQRNKGNFPGRFSGRQFSNSRSEMNVSTLELGDSALYLCASSLQGAEFPGNTIYFGEGSWLTVV.

The chain links TRBV27 to TRBJ2-1; 8 nucleotides line up with TRBD1. Germline CDR1 MNHEY, CDR2 SMNVEV (reference sequence). V gave up 6 bases and J gave up 7 bases; unmatched junction bases: 8. The CDR3 totals 14 residues. The CDR3 DNA is TGTGCCAGCAGCCCGTTTACAGGGGGTAATGAGCAGTTCTTC. Translated: CASSPFTGGNEQFF.

The chain couples TRBV16 to TRBJ1-6; TRBD1 matches 10 bases. There are 15 residues in the CDR3. Germline CDR1 KGHSY, CDR2 FQNENV. V lost 5 bases and J lost 7; bases outside the gene matches: 5. The chain's CDR3 is CASSSSGQGNSPLHF. CDR3 in DNA: TGTGCCAGCAGCTCATCGGGACAGGGGAATTCACCCCTCCACTTT.

DNA of the CDR3: TGTGCCAGCAGCCACACGGGACAGGGGTTGCAGCCCCAGCATTTT. This encodes CASSHTGQGLQPQHF. This rearrangement joins TRBV28 to TRBJ1-5, with 10 bases that match TRBD1. CDR1 is MDHEN, CDR2 SYDVKM, per germline. V trimming: 6 bases; J trimming: 7 bases; junction bases outside the gene matches: 9. The CDR3 spans 15 residues. The complete variable domain, with remaining parts taken from reference TRBV28 and TRBJ1-5, reads DVKVTQSSRYLVKRTGEKVFLECVQDMDHENMFWYRQDPGLGLRLIYFSYDVKMKEKGDIPEGYSVSREKKERFSLILESASTNQTSMYLCASSHTGQGLQPQHFGDGTRLSIL.

The chain is built from TRBV5-1 and TRBJ1-1; D remains ambiguous. The germline V gene has CDR1 SGHRS and CDR2 YFSETQ. The CDR3 runs to 15 residues. V was pared by 0 bases and J by 1 base, with 10 bases between. The CDR3, as DNA: TGCGCCAGCAGCTTGGGGACGGGAACGAACACTGAAGCTTTCTTT. This translates into CASSLGTGTNTEAFF.

J is TRBJ2-1 and V is TRBV7-9, with 9 positions matching TRBD1. The junction had 6 bases not matched to a gene; V was cut back by 1 base and J by 5 bases. Germline loops: CDR1 SEHNR, CDR2 FQNEAQ (reference sequence). The CDR3 consists of 16 residues. The CDR3 protein is CASSLVGQGMDNEQFF. CDR3 coding DNA: TGTGCCAGCAGCTTAGTTGGACAGGGGATGGACAATGAGCAGTTCTTC.

V is TRBV28 and J is TRBJ1-2; the match to TRBD1 covers 8 bases. CDR3 length equals 12 residues. With V trimmed by 5 bases and J by 13 bases, 9 bases remained unmatched. In germline, CDR1 is MDHEN, CDR2 SYDVKM. DNA for the CDR3: TGTGCCAGCAGTCCCCGACAGGGGATCTGCACCTTC. It translates to CASSPRQGICTF.

This chain links TRBV5-1 with TRBJ1-1, with TRBD1 matching over 8 bases. The germline gives CDR1 SGHRS, CDR2 YFSETQ. J gave up 3 bases and V 4 bases, and 11 bases lay outside the gene matches. This CDR3 has 16 amino acids. CDR3 in DNA: TGCGCCAGCAGCGCCGAAGACAGGGGAGCATACACTGAAGCTTTCTTT. It yields the protein CASSAEDRGAYTEAFF.